The 12 T cell receptor beta chains given below trace back to one sample, sequenced in a study of cytomegalovirus exposure and HLA in healthy donors. PCR used 60 Vbeta primers and 13 Jbeta primers. Only in-frame clones appear in the TCRdb table, and some are missing; sequencing was by immunoSEQ multiplex PCR. The table gives 140,000 to 150,000 clones; the top ten clones make up 1.5% to 2% of it. Sequenced input: PBMCs. The origin of the receptors is a woman aged 45-65 years in good health and CMV-seronegative.

This sequence joins TRBV6-1 and TRBJ2-7, with D unresolved. V gave up 7 bases and J gave up 1 base, with 8 bases separating them. Germline V lookup: CDR1 MNHNS, CDR2 SASEGT. The CDR3 consists of 12 residues. CDR3 DNA: TGTGCCAGCAAGAGGCTGTCCTACGAGCAGTACTTC. It codes for CASKRLSYEQYF.

V usage is TRBV11-1 and J usage is TRBJ2-2; 7 nucleotides match TRBD1. The V segment lost 7 bases and the J segment 7 bases; nucleotides outside the gene matches: 9. Germline V lookup: CDR1 SGHAT, CDR2 FQDESV (reference sequence). The CDR3 loop spans 14 amino acids. The CDR3: CASTRQGADGELFF. CDR3 sequence (DNA): TGTGCCAGCACTAGACAGGGCGCGGACGGGGAGCTGTTTTTT.

The chain combines TRBV9 with TRBJ2-5, with 8 bases lining up with TRBD1. J lost 5 bases, V lost 1 base, and 10 bases had no gene match. Germline CDR1 SGDLS, CDR2 YYNGEE. The CDR3 sequence is 16 residues long. DNA for the CDR3: TGTGCCAGCAGCGTAAACAGGGGGTCCTGGGGGGAGACCCAGTACTTC. Residues: CASSVNRGSWGETQYF. Complete variable domain (other parts from reference TRBV9 and TRBJ2-5): DSGVTQTPKHLITATGQRVTLRCSPRSGDLSVYWYQQSLDQGLQFLIQYYNGEERAKGNILERFSAQQFPDLHSELNLSSLELGDSALYFCASSVNRGSWGETQYFGPGTRLLVL.

The chain employs TRBV27 and TRBJ1-1; no firm D call. V dropped 7 bases and J dropped 3 bases, with 12 bases sitting between them. From germline, CDR1 is MNHEY and CDR2 SMNVEV (reference sequence). The CDR3 sequence is 13 residues long. Here the CDR3 DNA reads TGTGCCAGCATGCAGGCGTCTCACACTGAAGCTTTCTTT. This encodes CASMQASHTEAFF.

This chain uses TRBV15 with TRBJ2-3, with D unclear. CDR3 length equals 15 residues. CDR1 LNHNV and CDR2 YYDKDF come from the germline V gene (reference sequence). Trimming removed 0 bases from V and 6 bases from J, with 13 bases in between. The CDR3 loop is CATSRDELLWDTQYF. DNA of the CDR3: TGTGCCACCAGCAGAGATGAACTACTTTGGGATACGCAGTATTTT. Full variable domain (rest looked up from reference TRBV15 and TRBJ2-3): DAMVIQNPRYQVTQFGKPVTLSCSQTLNHNVMYWYQQKSSQAPKLLFHYYDKDFNNEADTPDNFQSRRPNTSFCFLDIRSPGLGDTAMYLCATSRDELLWDTQYFGPGTRLTVL.

Here the CDR3 DNA reads TGCGCCAGCAGCCAGATCCTAGGACAGGGTGTATCTAGATATGGCTACACCTTC. Translated, it gives CASSQILGQGVSRYGYTF. The chain employs TRBV4-1 and TRBJ1-2, with 8 bases aligning to TRBD1. With 3 bases clipped from V and 5 bases from J, the junction kept 17 bases outside the gene matches. The CDR3 runs 18 residues. The germline gives CDR1 MGHRA, CDR2 YSYEKL.

The rearrangement uses TRBV6-6 and TRBJ1-2; 7 bases agree with TRBD1. The V gene's germline CDR1 is MNHNY and CDR2 SVGAGI (reference sequence). This CDR3 is built from 15 residues. J gave up 2 bases and V 0 bases, and 3 bases lay outside the gene matches. This chain's CDR3 is CASSYSSGGNYGYTF. The CDR3, as DNA: TGTGCCAGCAGTTACTCTTCAGGGGGGAACTATGGCTACACCTTC.

CDR3 sequence (DNA): TGTGCCACCAGCAGTCAAAAAAAACTGTTTTTT. Amino acids: CATSSQKKLFF. V and J are TRBV15 and TRBJ1-4, with D uncertain. Germline values: CDR1 LNHNV, CDR2 YYDKDF (reference sequence). The ends were cut back, 3 bases at V and 9 bases at J, with 5 bases in the middle. CDR3 size: 11 residues.

The chain uses TRBV27 and TRBJ2-1, with TRBD2 matching over 13 bases. This CDR3 region has 18 residues. CDR1 and CDR2 from the germline V gene are MNHEY and SMNVEV (reference sequence). The trim removed 4 bases at V and 2 bases at J, leaving 8 bases unmatched. The CDR3 sequence is CASSSLLAGGSPYNEQFF. The CDR3 nucleotides read TGTGCCAGCAGTTCCCTACTAGCGGGAGGGAGCCCCTACAATGAGCAGTTCTTC.

This chain joins TRBV19 and TRBJ2-2; tentative D call: TRBD1 (5 bases). Germline CDR1 reads LNHDA; CDR2 reads SQIVND (reference sequence). The CDR3 covers 17 residues. Trimming stripped 7 bases from V and 5 bases from J, with 23 bases between. CDR3 amino acids: CASNPRGRQGWTGELFF. CDR3 nucleotides: TGTGCCAGTAATCCCCGAGGCAGGCAGGGATGGACCGGGGAGCTGTTTTTT.

V is TRBV5-6 and J is TRBJ2-1; TRBD2 agrees at 8 bases. After removal of 4 bases from V and 0 bases from J, the junction contained 15 bases not matched to a gene. Germline V CDR1 and CDR2: SGHDT, YYEEEE. This CDR3 comprises 19 residues. Here the CDR3 reads CASSPWLGERGRSYNEQFF. In DNA, the CDR3 is TGTGCCAGCAGCCCTTGGCTGGGGGAGCGGGGGCGCTCCTACAATGAGCAGTTCTTC. Based on the CDR3 plus reference TRBV5-6 and TRBJ2-1, the full variable domain is DAGVTQSPTHLIKTRGQQVTLRCSPKSGHDTVSWYQQALGQGPQFIFQYYEEEERQRGNFPDRFSGHQFPNYSSELNVNALLLGDSALYLCASSPWLGERGRSYNEQFFGPGTRLTVL.

This rearrangement joins TRBV5-1 to TRBJ2-1; maybe TRBD2 (5 bases). V lost 4 bases to trimming and J lost 6 bases, with 11 bases between them. The CDR3 has 13 amino acids. Per germline, CDR1 SGHRS and CDR2 YFSETQ. CDR3 loop: CASSPRLSNEQFF. In nucleotides, the CDR3 is TGCGCCAGCAGCCCCAGACTAAGCAATGAGCAGTTCTTC.